The 27 T cell receptor beta chains below come from one sample, sequenced in a study of cytomegalovirus exposure and HLA in healthy donors. PCR employed 60 Vbeta and 13 Jbeta primers. Repertoires were generated with immunoSEQ multiplex PCR, while TCRdb's copy carries only in-frame clones and drops some. The table shows more than 150,000 clones, with over 80% occurring only once. The sequencing sample was made of PBMCs. Every receptor here comes from a woman younger than 35 in good health and CMV-seronegative.

The chain has TRBV6-1 and TRBJ1-2, with TRBD1 as a possible D gene (5 bases). Deletions cut 4 bases from V and 2 bases from J, with 11 bases between. CDR1 is MNHNS, CDR2 SASEGT, per germline. This CDR3 spans 14 amino acids. CDR3 residues: CASSAPTANYGYTF. The CDR3 DNA is TGTGCCAGCAGTGCACCGACAGCAAACTATGGCTACACCTTC.

This clone was seen a few times. The V and J genes are TRBV6-4 and TRBJ2-2; 8 nucleotides agree with TRBD2. CDR3 size: 16 residues. Per germline, CDR1 MRHNA and CDR2 SNTAGT. Trimming cost V 3 bases and J 7 bases; bases outside gene matches: 10. DNA of the CDR3: TGTGCCAGCAGTGATTCCGGGACTAGTTCGGTCGGGGAGCTGTTTTTT. Its protein product is CASSDSGTSSVGELFF.

The V call is TRBV21-1, the J call TRBJ2-2; no check of the table's D call, TRBD1, against the DNA was made. TRBV21-1 is marked as a pseudogene. This CDR3 spans 16 amino acids. The CDR3 spells CASSPTTGVWTGELFF. The CDR3 DNA reads TGTGCCAGCAGCCCTACAACAGGGGTGTGGACCGGGGAGCTGTTTTTT.

V usage is TRBV19 and J usage is TRBJ1-3; 7 bases match TRBD1. The J segment lost 3 bases and the V segment lost 4 bases, leaving 3 bases of the junction unmatched. Germline V gene sequence: CDR1 LNHDA, CDR2 SQIVND (reference sequence). The CDR3 is made up of 14 amino acids. CDR3 protein: CASSNWDSGNTIYF. DNA of the CDR3: TGTGCCAGTAGTAACTGGGACAGTGGAAACACCATATATTTT.

This chain connects TRBV27 to TRBJ2-5, with D hard to call. The J call may be faulty, since TRBJ2-7 better matches the DNA end. The CDR3 covers 12 residues. Germline V gene data show CDR1 as MNHEY and CDR2 as SMNVEV (reference sequence). CDR3 in DNA: TGTACCCCAAACGCGCTCTCCTACGAGCAGTACTTC. Translated, it gives CTPNALSYEQYF.

The table lists this clone with a count of one. The V and J genes are TRBV15 and TRBJ2-3; TRBD1 matches 8 bases. Germline loops: CDR1 LNHNV, CDR2 YYDKDF (reference sequence). Germline trimming cut 0 bases from V and 2 bases from J; bases unmatched to any gene: 10. The CDR3 covers 18 residues. DNA of the CDR3: TGTGCCACCAGCAGAGATTTGCGGCAGGGGGCAAACACAGATACGCAGTATTTT. The encoded protein is CATSRDLRQGANTDTQYF.

This sequence joins TRBV21-1 and TRBJ1-2; the table's D call, TRBD1, was not checked against the DNA. TRBV21-1 constitutes a pseudogene. CDR3 length: 18 residues. This CDR3 reads CASSKVMDVRQGDYGYTF. CDR3 DNA sequence: TGTGCCAGCAGCAAAGTGATGGATGTGAGACAGGGCGACTATGGCTACACCTTC.

This clone was recorded once. V usage is TRBV4-2 and J usage is TRBJ2-3; perhaps TRBD1 as D (6 bases). V was trimmed by 4 bases and J by 3 bases, leaving 11 bases between them. Germline V gene lookup returns CDR1 LGHNA and CDR2 YNFKEQ. The CDR3 contains 14 residues. The CDR3 region is CASSPQGVTDTQYF. CDR3 bases: TGTGCCAGCAGCCCACAGGGAGTAACAGATACGCAGTATTTT.

The rearrangement links TRBV5-6 to TRBJ1-5; 7 nucleotides match TRBD1. Germline-derived CDR1 and CDR2 are SGHDT and YYEEEE. The CDR3 runs to 15 residues. J lost 1 base, V lost 2 bases, and 3 bases had no gene match. The CDR3 DNA reads TGTGCCAGCAGCTTAAGACAGGGAAGCAATCAGCCCCAGCATTTT. Translating it yields CASSLRQGSNQPQHF.

The chain employs TRBV6-4 and TRBJ1-3, with unresolved D. The CDR3 sequence is 13 residues long. The V end lost 2 bases, the J end lost 4 bases, and 6 bases lay between the germline ends. Germline V lookup: CDR1 MRHNA, CDR2 SNTAGT. The CDR3 DNA is TGTGCCAGCAGTGACGAGGCCGGAAACACCATATATTTT. Amino acids: CASSDEAGNTIYF.

The CDR3 protein is CASSLGGAGNTIYF. In DNA, the CDR3 is TGTGCCAGCAGTTTGGGCGGGGCTGGAAACACCATATATTTT. V usage is TRBV27 and J usage is TRBJ1-3; D is undetermined. This CDR3 contains 14 residues. V shed 3 bases and J shed 2 bases, with 8 bases lying between them. Germline-derived CDR1 and CDR2 are MNHEY and SMNVEV (reference sequence).

This rearrangement joins TRBV21-1 to TRBJ1-1. TRBV21-1 is a pseudogene. This CDR3 comprises 12 residues. As DNA, the CDR3 is TGTGCCAGCAGGTCGTCGAACACTGAAGCTTTCTTT. Amino acid sequence: CASRSSNTEAFF.

The rearrangement links TRBV28 to TRBJ1-2, with 7 nucleotides matching TRBD1. The CDR3 covers 12 residues. The germline V gene encodes CDR1 MDHEN and CDR2 SYDVKM. Unmatched junction bases numbered 9, after V lost 11 bases and J lost 6 bases. As DNA, the CDR3 is TGTGCCGCACAGGGGAGCATGAATGGCTACACCTTC. This sequence encodes CAAQGSMNGYTF.

For the CDR3, the DNA is TGCAGCGTAGGACAGGGGTTAAGGGACGAGCAGTACTTC. Amino acids: CSVGQGLRDEQYF. The chain employs TRBV29-1 and TRBJ2-7; 9 nucleotides line up with TRBD1. The V gene end was trimmed by 6 bases and the J gene end by 5 bases; junction bases not matched to a gene: 8. CDR1 is SQVTM and CDR2 is ANQGSEA in the germline V gene. The CDR3 loop spans 13 amino acids.

The genes are TRBV5-4 and TRBJ2-5; 7 bases match TRBD2. Germline V gene sequence: CDR1 SGHNT, CDR2 YYREEE (reference sequence). Trimming took 7 bases from V and 3 from J; bases not matched to a gene: 9. The CDR3 has 14 amino acids. The CDR3 here is CASAAGSREETQYF. The CDR3 bases are TGTGCCAGCGCAGCGGGGTCCCGGGAAGAGACCCAGTACTTC. Filled out from reference TRBV5-4 and TRBJ2-5, the complete variable domain reads ETGVTQSPTHLIKTRGQQVTLRCSSQSGHNTVSWYQQALGQGPQFIFQYYREEENGRGNFPPRFSGLQFPNYSSELNVNALELDDSALYLCASAAGSREETQYFGPGTRLLVL.

This clone was recorded once. The genes are TRBV7-9 and TRBJ2-3; D is uncertain. The CDR3 is 15 residues long. The germline V gene has CDR1 SEHNR and CDR2 FQNEAQ (reference sequence). Trimming took 7 bases from V and 3 from J, leaving 17 bases between them. CDR3 DNA: TGTGCCAGCACCCCTCGTGGCCGAACGACAGATACGCAGTATTTT. Translation gives CASTPRGRTTDTQYF.

As regards this clone: The junction differs from germline at one of its ends, possibly a read error. The chain joins TRBV7-9 to TRBJ2-6; TRBD1 matches 10 bases. Germline V gene lookup returns CDR1 SEHNR and CDR2 FQNEAQ (reference sequence). The CDR3 runs 16 residues. CDR3 sequence: CSSSPGTGVGANVLTF. The CDR3 coding sequence is TGTTCCAGCAGCCCAGGGACAGGGGTTGGGGCCAACGTCCTGACTTTC.

The V call is TRBV28, the J call TRBJ2-7, with D perhaps matching TRBD2 (6 bases). In germline, CDR1 is MDHEN, CDR2 SYDVKM. The CDR3 runs to 13 residues. V shed 5 bases and J shed 0 bases, with 8 bases lying between them. CDR3: CASSPAGSYEQYF. CDR3 nucleotide sequence: TGTGCCAGCAGTCCAGCGGGCTCCTACGAGCAGTACTTC.

The V gene is TRBV28, the J gene TRBJ1-1; D not resolved. The germline V gene encodes CDR1 MDHEN and CDR2 SYDVKM. The CDR3 consists of 15 residues. Trimming took off 3 bases at V and 11 bases at J, with 22 bases between the two ends. The chain's CDR3 is CASSLTNAIPGWAFF. The DNA of the CDR3 is TGTGCCAGCAGTTTGACAAACGCTATACCGGGGTGGGCTTTCTTT.

V and J are TRBV6-1 and TRBJ2-2; TRBD1 aligns across 7 bases. This CDR3 is built from 15 residues. Per the germline V gene, CDR1 is MNHNS and CDR2 is SASEGT. V lost 5 bases and J lost 4; bases outside the gene matches: 7. The DNA of the CDR3 is TGTGCCAGCAGTAAACAGGGGCTATCCACCGGGGAGCTGTTTTTT. This translates into CASSKQGLSTGELFF.

The V call is TRBV30, the J call TRBJ1-3; a weak D match, TRBD1 (6 bases). Germline V gives CDR1 GTSNPN, CDR2 SVGIG (reference sequence). V shed 0 bases and J shed 0 bases, with 9 bases lying between them. CDR3 length: 15 residues. CDR3 amino acids: CAWSVTGRSGNTIYF. In DNA, the CDR3 is TGTGCCTGGAGTGTGACAGGCCGCTCTGGAAACACCATATATTTT. The variable domain in full, with the rest retrieved from reference TRBV30 and TRBJ1-3, is SQTIHQWPATLVQPVGSPLSLECTVEGTSNPNLYWYRQAAGRGLQLLFYSVGIGQISSEVPQNLSASRPQDRQFILSSKKLLLSDSGFYLCAWSVTGRSGNTIYFGEGSWLTVV.

The chain links TRBV5-1 to TRBJ2-3; TRBD2 matches at 9 bases. Germline V gene sequence: CDR1 SGHRS, CDR2 YFSETQ. Losses at the gene ends were 3 bases for V and 6 bases for J; bases not matched to a gene: 8. The CDR3 totals 15 residues. As DNA, the CDR3 is TGCGCCAGCAGCTACGTAGCGGGGGAATGGGATACGCAGTATTTT. Protein: CASSYVAGEWDTQYF.

This chain uses TRBV29-1 with TRBJ2-1, with 10 bases matching TRBD2. The germline V gene has CDR1 SQVTM and CDR2 ANQGSEA. The CDR3 consists of 14 residues. V lost 2 bases to trimming and J lost 10 bases; unmatched junction nucleotides: 8. CDR3 in DNA: TGCAGCGTTGAAAAGGGTAGCGGGGGGACCGAGCAGTTCTTC. This codes for CSVEKGSGGTEQFF.

This clone was picked up one time. The chain recombines TRBV29-1 with TRBJ1-2, with a possible D match to TRBD1 (6 bases). Trimming cost V 4 bases and J 8 bases, with 17 bases left between them. Per the germline V gene, CDR1 is SQVTM and CDR2 is ANQGSEA. This CDR3 has 13 residues. The CDR3 coding sequence is TGCAGCGTTGCGACAGGAGAATGGGACGGCTACACCTTC. It codes for CSVATGEWDGYTF. Supplemented by reference TRBV29-1 and TRBJ1-2, the full variable domain reads SAVISQKPSRDICQRGTSLTIQCQVDSQVTMMFWYRQQPGQSLTLIATANQGSEATYESGFVIDKFPISRPNLTFSTLTVSNMSPEDSSIYLCSVATGEWDGYTFGSGTRLTVV.

The chain recombines TRBV27 with TRBJ1-5; TRBD1 matches at 9 bases. J lost 5 bases, V lost 6 bases, and 11 bases had no gene match. The CDR3 has 16 amino acids. Germline assignment: CDR1 MNHEY and CDR2 SMNVEV (reference sequence). Written as DNA, the CDR3 is TGTGCCAGCAGGGATACGGACAGGGGAAGGGATCAGCCCCAGCATTTT. Protein: CASRDTDRGRDQPQHF.

The genes are TRBV29-1 and TRBJ2-4; possibly TRBD2 for D (5 bases). Germline V gene sequence: CDR1 SQVTM, CDR2 ANQGSEA. V was clipped by 4 bases and J by 0 bases, with 16 bases between them. This CDR3 contains 16 residues. The CDR3, as DNA: TGCAGCGTTGGGGCCCCAGAGGGTCTAGCCAAAAACATTCAGTACTTC. It encodes CSVGAPEGLAKNIQYF.

The chain carries TRBV18 and TRBJ2-2, with TRBD1 matching over 9 bases. V was clipped by 3 bases and J by 3 bases; unmatched bases: 2. The germline gives CDR1 KGHSH, CDR2 LQKENI. CDR3 size: 15 residues. This CDR3 reads CASSPTGGHTGELFF. As DNA, the CDR3 is TGTGCCAGCTCACCGACAGGGGGGCACACCGGGGAGCTGTTTTTT.